In this sample, the clone carrying this T cell receptor beta chain turned up a few times. Its antigen remains unknown. The data belong to a study of beta chain features in type 1 diabetes. Overall study results and limits: Type 1 diabetes patients had moderately but significantly shorter TCRB CDR3s in all four CD4+ subsets.

The study reverse transcribed the entire isolated RNA, so it sequenced expressed TCRB transcripts. Here immunoSEQ multiplex PCR was the method, and the copy in TCRdb shows in-frame clones only, minus some. The sample records 500,000 to 650,000 clones, 9.5% to 15% being singletons. V lost 5 bases and J lost 5; bases outside the gene matches: 8. The CDR3 extends over 15 amino acids. Germline V gene sequence: CDR1 LGHNA, CDR2 YSLEER. This sequence joins TRBV4-3 and TRBJ2-3; the match to TRBD1 covers 9 bases. Sample: naive CD4+ T cells from blood. The clonotype comes from a man aged 30-40 years with type 1 diabetes. The CDR3: CASSAQQGAGDTQYF. CDR3 nucleotides: TGCGCCAGCAGCGCCCAACAGGGGGCCGGAGATACGCAGTATTTT.